This record looks at one TCR beta chain sequence and its context. Its cognate antigen is unknown. These data come from a study of T cell repertoires in cytomegalovirus infection. Study-wide background: Indications came from public TCR beta signatures; they pointed to CMV infection and to a matching HLA type.

Overall study results and limits: Cumulative public TCR beta family frequency identified carriers of CMV plus the relevant HLA. Ex vivo responses were dominated by HLA-C-restricted CMV-specific TCR beta clonotypes.

TCRdb reanalysed the reads using MiXCR and keeps one entry per CDR3 protein. The table lists about 68,000 distinct CDR3 sequences, roughly 20% of them singletons. Germline V gene data show CDR1 as MGHRA and CDR2 as YSYEKL. The J segment lost 6 bases and the V segment lost 1 base, leaving 5 bases of the junction unmatched. The CDR3 sequence is 14 residues long. V and J are TRBV4-1 and TRBJ1-2; 7 bases are a match to TRBD1. The sequencing sample was made of PBMCs, sequenced either directly or after in vitro stimulation (not recorded which). This sequence originates from a human donor in good health (CMV status not recorded). Some clones in this sample may be carry-over from other donors' samples. CDR3 residues: CASSQVNRGHGYTF. Written as DNA, the CDR3 is TGCGCCAGCAGCCAAGTTAACAGGGGACATGGCTACACCTTC.